This T cell receptor (beta chain) comes out of a study of cytomegalovirus exposure and HLA in healthy donors. Regarding the study as a whole: From TCR beta sequences, most subjects' HLA-A and HLA-B alleles were reportedly predicted accurately.

Trimming took 10 bases from V and 7 from J; bases not matched to a gene: 14. Germline CDR1 reads SNHLY; CDR2 reads FYNNEI. This CDR3 is 15 amino acids long. The PCR made use of 60 Vbeta and 13 Jbeta primers. The data were produced by immunoSEQ multiplex PCR, yet TCRdb's version contains in-frame clones alone and is incomplete. In all, the sample yields some 76,000 clones. With respect to this clone: The antigen is undetermined.

This receptor was taken from a man aged 35 to 55 in good health and CMV-seronegative. The chain recombines TRBV2 with TRBJ2-1; 9 bases match TRBD2. Source material: PBMCs. The CDR3 sequence: CATDPAGGTRNEQFF. The CDR3 DNA follows: TGTGCCACCGACCCAGCGGGAGGTACCCGGAATGAGCAGTTCTTC.